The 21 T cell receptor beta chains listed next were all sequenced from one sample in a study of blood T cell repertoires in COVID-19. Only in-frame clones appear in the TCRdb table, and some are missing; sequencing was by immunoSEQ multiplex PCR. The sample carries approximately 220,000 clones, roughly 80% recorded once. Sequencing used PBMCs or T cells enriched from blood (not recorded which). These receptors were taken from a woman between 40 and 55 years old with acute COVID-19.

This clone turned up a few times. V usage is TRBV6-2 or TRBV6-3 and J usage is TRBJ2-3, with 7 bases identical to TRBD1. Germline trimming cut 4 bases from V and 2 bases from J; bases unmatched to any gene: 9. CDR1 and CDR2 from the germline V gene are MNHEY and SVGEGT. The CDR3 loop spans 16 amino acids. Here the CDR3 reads CASSLGPGQSTDTQYF. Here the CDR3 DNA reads TGTGCCAGCAGTTTGGGGCCGGGACAGTCCACAGATACGCAGTATTTT.

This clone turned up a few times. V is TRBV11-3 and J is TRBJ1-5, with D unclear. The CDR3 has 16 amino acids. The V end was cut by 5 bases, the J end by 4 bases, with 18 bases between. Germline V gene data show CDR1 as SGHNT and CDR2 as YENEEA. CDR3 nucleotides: TGTGCCAGCAGCCCTCACCGTGGGCAGTCTAATCAGCCCCAGCATTTT. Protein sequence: CASSPHRGQSNQPQHF.

As DNA, the CDR3 is TGTGCCAGCAGCCAGAGCGGGAGCTCCTACGAGCAGTACTTC. Translated: CASSQSGSSYEQYF. This chain joins TRBV7-3 and TRBJ2-7; 8 bases agree with TRBD2. This CDR3 has 14 amino acids. Germline CDR1 SGHTA, CDR2 FQGTGA. With 5 bases clipped from V and 0 bases from J, the junction kept 3 bases outside the gene matches.

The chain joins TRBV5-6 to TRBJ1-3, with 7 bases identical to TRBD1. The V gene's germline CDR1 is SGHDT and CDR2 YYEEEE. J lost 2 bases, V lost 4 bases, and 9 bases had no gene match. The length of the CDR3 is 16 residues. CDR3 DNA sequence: TGTGCCAGCAGCCGGACAGGTGGGGCTCCTGGAAACACCATATATTTT. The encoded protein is CASSRTGGAPGNTIYF.

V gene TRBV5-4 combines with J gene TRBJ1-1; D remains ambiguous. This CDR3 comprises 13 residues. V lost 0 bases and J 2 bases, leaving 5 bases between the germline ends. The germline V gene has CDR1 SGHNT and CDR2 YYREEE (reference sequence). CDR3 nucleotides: TGTGCCAGCAGCTTGGTGAGAAACACTGAAGCTTTCTTT. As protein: CASSLVRNTEAFF.

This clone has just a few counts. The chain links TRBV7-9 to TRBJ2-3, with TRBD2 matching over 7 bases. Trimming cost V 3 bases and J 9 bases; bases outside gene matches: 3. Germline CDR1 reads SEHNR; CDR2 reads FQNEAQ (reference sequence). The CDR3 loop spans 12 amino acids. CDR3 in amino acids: CASSLSRGTQYF. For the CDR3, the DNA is TGTGCCAGCAGCTTGTCGCGGGGGACGCAGTATTTT.

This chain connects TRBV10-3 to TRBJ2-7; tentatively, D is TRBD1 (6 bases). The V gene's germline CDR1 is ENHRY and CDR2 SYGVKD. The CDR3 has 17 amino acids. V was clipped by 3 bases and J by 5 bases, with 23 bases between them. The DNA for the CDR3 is TGTGCCATCAGTGAATGGGGTGAGGGCACAGGGTCCCACGAGCAGTACTTC. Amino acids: CAISEWGEGTGSHEQYF.

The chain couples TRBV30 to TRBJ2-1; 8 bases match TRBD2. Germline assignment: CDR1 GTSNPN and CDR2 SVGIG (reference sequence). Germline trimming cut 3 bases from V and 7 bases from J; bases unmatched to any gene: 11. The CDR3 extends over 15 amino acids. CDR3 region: CAWRLPGGPGNEQFF. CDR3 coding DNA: TGTGCCTGGAGGCTTCCGGGGGGGCCGGGGAATGAGCAGTTCTTC.

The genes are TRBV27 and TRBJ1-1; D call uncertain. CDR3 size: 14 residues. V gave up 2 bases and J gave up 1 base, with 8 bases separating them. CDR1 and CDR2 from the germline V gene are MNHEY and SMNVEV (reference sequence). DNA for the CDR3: TGTGCCAGCAGTTTACTATACGGGAACACTGAAGCTTTCTTT. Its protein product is CASSLLYGNTEAFF.

The CDR3 nucleotides read TGCGCCAGCAGCTTAGGCCTCCTTGGCGGGGCAAAAGAGGGCTACACCTTC. Protein product: CASSLGLLGGAKEGYTF. The chain recombines TRBV4-1 with TRBJ1-2; TRBD1 might be the D (5 bases). With 5 bases removed from V and 8 bases from J, the gap between germline ends came to 27 bases. Germline lookup yields CDR1 MGHRA and CDR2 YSYEKL. The CDR3 covers 17 residues.

The CDR3 protein is CASSFTPGQGYTF. CDR3 coding DNA: TGCGCCAGCAGCTTTACGCCGGGACAGGGATATACCTTC. The chain uses TRBV5-1 and TRBJ1-2; 9 bases are shared with TRBD1. This CDR3 is built from 13 residues. Germline CDR1 reads SGHRS; CDR2 reads YFSETQ. With 2 bases clipped from V and 14 bases from J, the junction kept 10 bases outside the gene matches.

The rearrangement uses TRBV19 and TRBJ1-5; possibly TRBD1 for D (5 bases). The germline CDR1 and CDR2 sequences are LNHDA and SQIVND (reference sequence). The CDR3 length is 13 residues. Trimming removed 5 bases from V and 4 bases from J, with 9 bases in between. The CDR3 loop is CASSLGLNQPQHF. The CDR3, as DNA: TGTGCCAGTAGTTTGGGACTTAATCAGCCCCAGCATTTT. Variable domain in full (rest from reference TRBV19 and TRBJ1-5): DGGITQSPKYLFRKEGQNVTLSCEQNLNHDAMYWYRQDPGQGLRLIYYSQIVNDFQKGDIAEGYSVSREKKESFPLTVTSAQKNPTAFYLCASSLGLNQPQHFGDGTRLSIL.

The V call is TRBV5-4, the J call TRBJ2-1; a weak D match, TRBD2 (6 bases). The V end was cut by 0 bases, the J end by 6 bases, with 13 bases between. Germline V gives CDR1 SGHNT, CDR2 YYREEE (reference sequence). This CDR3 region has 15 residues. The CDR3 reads CASSLVYGSINEQFF. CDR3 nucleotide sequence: TGTGCCAGCAGCTTGGTTTACGGGAGCATCAATGAGCAGTTCTTC. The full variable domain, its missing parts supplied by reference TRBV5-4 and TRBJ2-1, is ETGVTQSPTHLIKTRGQQVTLRCSSQSGHNTVSWYQQALGQGPQFIFQYYREEENGRGNFPPRFSGLQFPNYSSELNVNALELDDSALYLCASSLVYGSINEQFFGPGTRLTVL.

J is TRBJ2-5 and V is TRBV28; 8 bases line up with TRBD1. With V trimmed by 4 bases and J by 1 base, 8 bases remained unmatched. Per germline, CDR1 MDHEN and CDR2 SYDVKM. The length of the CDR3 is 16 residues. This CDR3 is CASSSRTGWVQETQYF. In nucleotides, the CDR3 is TGTGCCAGCAGTTCGAGGACAGGGTGGGTCCAAGAGACCCAGTACTTC.

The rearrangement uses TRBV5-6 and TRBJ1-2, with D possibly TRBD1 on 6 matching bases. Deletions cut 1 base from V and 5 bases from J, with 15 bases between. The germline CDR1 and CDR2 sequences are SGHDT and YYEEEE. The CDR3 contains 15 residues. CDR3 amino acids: CASSLYLRGNYGYTF. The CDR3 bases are TGTGCCAGCAGCTTGTATCTCAGGGGCAATTATGGCTACACCTTC.

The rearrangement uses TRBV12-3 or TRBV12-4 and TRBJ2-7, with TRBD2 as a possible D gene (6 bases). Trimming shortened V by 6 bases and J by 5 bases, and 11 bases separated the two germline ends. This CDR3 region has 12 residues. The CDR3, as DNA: TGTGCCAGCAGCCAGACTAGGAACGAGCAGTACTTC. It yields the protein CASSQTRNEQYF.

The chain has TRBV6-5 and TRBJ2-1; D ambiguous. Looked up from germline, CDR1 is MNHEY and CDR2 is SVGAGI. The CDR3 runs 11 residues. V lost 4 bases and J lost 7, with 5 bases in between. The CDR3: CASSSRNEQFF. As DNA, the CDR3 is TGTGCCAGCAGTTCTCGTAATGAGCAGTTCTTC.

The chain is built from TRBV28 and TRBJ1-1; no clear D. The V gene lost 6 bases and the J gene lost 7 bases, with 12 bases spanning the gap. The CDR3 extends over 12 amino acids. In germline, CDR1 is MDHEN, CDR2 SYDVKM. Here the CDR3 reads CASRTGIYEAFF. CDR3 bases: TGTGCCAGCAGGACTGGCATTTATGAAGCTTTCTTT.

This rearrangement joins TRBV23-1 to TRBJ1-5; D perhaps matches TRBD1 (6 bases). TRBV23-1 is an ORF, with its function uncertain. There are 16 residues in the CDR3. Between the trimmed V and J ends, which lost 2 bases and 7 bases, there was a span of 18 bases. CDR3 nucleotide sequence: TGCGCCAGCAGTCAAAGAGGGCGAGGGGGAGACCAGCCCCAGCATTTT. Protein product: CASSQRGRGGDQPQHF.

The CDR3 DNA follows: TGTGCCAGCAGGATATACAGGGGCGAGCAGTACTTC. Its protein product is CASRIYRGEQYF. The chain couples TRBV28 to TRBJ2-7; 7 bases are shared with TRBD1. J was trimmed by 6 bases and V by 6 bases; bases with no gene match: 5. The CDR3 spans 12 residues. The V gene's germline CDR1 is MDHEN and CDR2 SYDVKM.

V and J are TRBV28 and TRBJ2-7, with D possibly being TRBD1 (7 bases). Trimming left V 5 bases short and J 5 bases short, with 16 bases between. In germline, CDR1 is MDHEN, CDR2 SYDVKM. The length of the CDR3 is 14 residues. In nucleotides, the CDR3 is TGTGCCAGCAGTCCCCCCAGGGGGGCGGACGAGCAGTACTTC. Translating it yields CASSPPRGADEQYF.